One and the same sample provided the 8 T cell receptor beta chains below, sequenced in a study of shared clonotypes between healthy human individuals. Using immunoSEQ multiplex PCR, the repertoire was profiled, and TCRdb retains in-frame clones only, with some absent. The profile shows 300,000 to 400,000 clones, around 70% of them singletons. Source material: memory CD4+ T cells sorted from blood. Noted subset: CD45RA-negative fraction. Receptor source: a man aged 30-40 years in good health.

This rearrangement joins TRBV19 to TRBJ2-1; D tentatively fits TRBD1 or TRBD2 (5 bases each). The CDR3 is 15 amino acids. Germline V gene data show CDR1 as LNHDA and CDR2 as SQIVND (reference sequence). V was trimmed by 5 bases and J by 7 bases, leaving 18 bases between them. CDR3 sequence: CASSLGTYYKNEQFF. CDR3 bases: TGTGCCAGTAGTCTCGGGACCTATTACAAGAATGAGCAGTTCTTC.

This chain joins TRBV4-3 and TRBJ2-3; no clear D. The germline CDR1 and CDR2 sequences are LGHNA and YSLEER. The CDR3 covers 15 residues. V gave up 1 base and J gave up 6 bases, with 14 bases separating them. The CDR3 nucleotides are TGCGCCAGCAGCCAAGGGACGCCCGGCTATGATACGCAGTATTTT. Protein: CASSQGTPGYDTQYF.

This clone showed up many times. J is TRBJ2-7 and V is TRBV5-5, with D perhaps matching TRBD2 (6 bases). CDR1 is SGHKS and CDR2 is YYEKEE in the germline V gene (reference sequence). There are 12 residues in the CDR3. V lost 4 bases to trimming and J lost 4 bases, with 9 bases between them. The CDR3 nucleotides are TGTGCCAGCAGCCCCGGGACTTACGAGCAGTACTTC. It translates to CASSPGTYEQYF.

The gene calls are TRBV5-5 and TRBJ2-5, with 8 bases matching TRBD1. In germline, CDR1 is SGHKS, CDR2 YYEKEE (reference sequence). With 3 bases clipped from V and 5 bases from J, the junction kept 6 bases outside the gene matches. The CDR3 spans 14 residues. The CDR3 loop is CASSSQGVRETQYF. The CDR3 nucleotides are TGTGCCAGCAGCTCACAGGGGGTCAGGGAGACCCAGTACTTC.

The V gene is TRBV14, the J gene TRBJ2-5; maybe TRBD2 (5 bases). V lost 4 bases and J lost 5, with 11 bases in between. Looked up from germline, CDR1 is SGHDN and CDR2 is FVKESK. There are 13 residues in the CDR3. This chain's CDR3 is CASSRAGWETQYF. The CDR3 coding sequence is TGTGCCAGCAGCCGCGCGGGTTGGGAGACCCAGTACTTC.

The chain couples TRBV4-2 to TRBJ2-1; no reliable D call. Germline CDR1 and CDR2: LGHNA and YNFKEQ. The CDR3 consists of 16 residues. V was pared by 0 bases and J by 4 bases, with 13 bases between. CDR3 protein: CASSQETANLYNEQFF. CDR3 bases: TGTGCCAGCAGCCAAGAGACGGCAAACCTTTACAATGAGCAGTTCTTC.

The rearrangement joins TRBV7-9 to TRBJ2-7; D call uncertain. The CDR3 runs 14 residues. Germline CDR1 reads SEHNR; CDR2 reads FQNEAQ (reference sequence). The germline V and J ends were trimmed by 1 base and 2 bases, with 9 bases remaining between them. The CDR3 region has the DNA TGTGCCAGCAGCTTAGGGTTCAGCACCTACGAGCAGTACTTC. This gives the protein CASSLGFSTYEQYF. The variable domain in full, with the rest retrieved from reference TRBV7-9 and TRBJ2-7, is DTGVSQNPRHKITKRGQNVTFRCDPISEHNRLYWYRQTLGQGPEFLTYFQNEAQLEKSRLLSDRFSAERPKGSFSTLEIQRTEQGDSAMYLCASSLGFSTYEQYFGPGTRLTVT.

This rearrangement joins TRBV28 to TRBJ2-5, with D tentatively TRBD1 (5 bases). This CDR3 contains 14 residues. CDR1 is MDHEN and CDR2 is SYDVKM in the germline V gene. The ends were cut back, 5 bases at V and 1 base at J, with 11 bases in the middle. CDR3 loop: CASSEQGPQETQYF. CDR3 nucleotide sequence: TGTGCCAGCAGTGAGCAGGGTCCCCAAGAGACCCAGTACTTC.